Listed below are T cell receptor beta chains from one sample, sequenced in a study of PD-L1 blockade in urothelial cancer. The repertoire was sequenced with immunoSEQ multiplex PCR; TCRdb's copy has only in-frame clones and lacks some. The sample yields some 67,000 clones, 70% to 90% seen once. The input for sequencing was PBMCs, taken around atezolizumab (anti-PD-L1) treatment. The receptors originated from a man aged 60 to 69 with urothelial cancer. CDR3s include the opening cysteine and the closing phenylalanine or tryptophan. D genes are given only for firm matches. Size values are once, few and many counts, or a class for expanded clones, and some rows have none.

TRBJ2-7,TRBD1,TRBV2,once,TGTGCCAGCAGAGGGACAGAGACCGACGAGCAGTACTTC,CASRGTETDEQYF
TRBJ2-7,.,TRBV28,.,TGTGCCAGCAACTGGGACACCGGCTACGAGCAGTACTTC,CASNWDTGYEQYF
TRBJ2-7,.,TRBV5-1,.,TGCGCCAGCAGCCAAGACAGGGAGCAGTACTTC,CASSQDREQYF
TRBJ2-1,TRBD1,TRBV19,.,TGTGCCAGTAGTCCTCAGGGGGATAGGGGACAGAATGAGCAGTTCTTC,CASSPQGDRGQNEQFF
TRBJ2-1,TRBD2,TRBV9,.,TGTGCCAGCAGCGTAGTGAGCGGGAGGGCCGCTGAGCAGTTCTTC,CASSVVSGRAAEQFF
TRBJ2-7,.,TRBV11-3,once,TGTGCCAGCAGCAAAAACGGGACAAGGAGCTCCTACGAGCAGTACTTC,CASSKNGTRSSYEQYF
TRBJ1-2,.,TRBV4-2,.,TGTGCCAGCAGCCAAGATGCTTACGGGTCCTCCAGGGAAGCTAACTATGGCTACACCTTC,CASSQDAYGSSREANYGYTF
TRBJ2-5,.,TRBV5-1,.,TGCGCCAGCAGCCGGGGAGAACAGCAAGAGACCCAGTACTTC,CASSRGEQQETQYF
TRBJ1-2,.,TRBV9,.,TGTGCCAGCAGCGTAGCGGTGTCTCGAGCGGGCTACACCTTC,CASSVAVSRAGYTF
TRBJ2-7,TRBD2,TRBV14,.,TGTGCCAGCAGCCAAGATTGGGGGGGGACCTTAGACGAGCAGTACTTC,CASSQDWGGTLDEQYF
TRBJ2-1,.,TRBV29-1,.,TGCAGCCAAGCGGGCAACTCCTACAATGAGCAGTTCTTC,CSQAGNSYNEQFF
TRBJ2-1,.,TRBV7-2,.,TGTGCCAGCAGCTCCAAGGGGTCCCCCTACAATGAGCAGTTCTTC,CASSSKGSPYNEQFF
TRBJ2-6,TRBD1,TRBV9,.,TGTGCCAGCAGCTACCAGGGGGCTGAGGCCAACGTCCTGACTTTC,CASSYQGAEANVLTF
TRBJ1-2,.,TRBV29-1,.,TGCAGCATCCTCGGTGACTCGGGGAACTATGGCTACACCTTC,CSILGDSGNYGYTF
TRBJ2-1,TRBD2,TRBV10-3,.,TGTGCCATCAGTGTAGACCGGGGGGGCCGCAATGAGCAGTTCTTC,CAISVDRGGRNEQFF
TRBJ1-2,.,TRBV29-1,.,TGCAGCGTTGGGGGGGGGCGCTATGGCTACACCTTC,CSVGGGRYGYTF
TRBJ1-2,TRBD1,TRBV7-9,.,TGTGCCAGCAGCTTAGTCCAAGGGGGCTTCCGTAGCTATGGCTACACCTTC,CASSLVQGGFRSYGYTF
TRBJ1-1,.,TRBV19,medium-sized,TGTGCCAGTAGTATAGCAGGGCCATTTGAAGCTTTCTTT,CASSIAGPFEAFF
TRBJ1-5,.,TRBV28,once,TGTGCCAGCAGTCAACAGGGCAATCAGCCCCAGCATTTT,CASSQQGNQPQHF
TRBJ1-2,.,TRBV5-1,.,TGCGCCAGCAGCTTGGAACAGGGAAGAAACTATGGCTACACCTTC,CASSLEQGRNYGYTF
TRBJ1-2,.,TRBV6-1,.,TGTGCCAGCCTGGCGGAGAATAACTATGGCTACACCTTC,CASLAENNYGYTF
TRBJ1-5,TRBD1,TRBV2,.,TGTGCCAGCAGTGAAGATCTCCGGACAGGGGTCCATTTT,CASSEDLRTGVHF
TRBJ2-1,TRBD2,TRBV27,.,TGTGCCAGCAGTTTATGGGCGGGAGGGAAGAATGAGCAGTTCTTC,CASSLWAGGKNEQFF
TRBJ2-5,TRBD2,TRBV2,.,TGTGCCAGCAGTGGGACTAGCTTTCAAGAGACCCAGTACTTC,CASSGTSFQETQYF
TRBJ1-1,TRBD1,TRBV7-9,.,TGTGCCAGCAGCTTAGGGGACAGTATCACTGAAGCTTTCTTT,CASSLGDSITEAFF
TRBJ2-2,TRBD2,TRBV5-4,.,TGTGCCAGCAGCCGCCAGGTCGGGGGGGGTCGAGAGACCGGGGAGCTGTTTTTT,CASSRQVGGGRETGELFF
TRBJ2-1,TRBD1,TRBV5-8,.,TGTGCCAGCAGCTCGGACAGGGTGGACAATGAGCAGTTCTTC,CASSSDRVDNEQFF
TRBJ1-1,TRBD1,TRBV25-1,.,TGTGCCAGCAGTGAATCCGACAGGGGACATGCTTTCTTT,CASSESDRGHAFF
TRBJ2-1,TRBD2,TRBV7-2,.,TGTGCCAGCAGCCAAAGCGGGAGCTCCTACAATGAGCAGTTCTTC,CASSQSGSSYNEQFF
TRBJ2-1,TRBD2,TRBV9,.,TGTGCCAGCAGCGGGGGACTAGCGGGAACCTACAATGAGCAGTTCTTC,CASSGGLAGTYNEQFF
TRBJ2-5,TRBD2,TRBV10-1,.,TGCGCCAGCAGTGAGAATAAAGCGGGGAGACAAGAGACCCAGTACTTC,CASSENKAGRQETQYF
TRBJ2-1,.,TRBV6-5,.,TGTGCCAGCAGTTACTCTCCTAGAGAGGAGTTCTTC,CASSYSPREEFF
TRBJ2-7,.,TRBV6-1,.,TGTGCCAGCAGTGCCGGGACAACACAGGGCGAGCAGTACTTC,CASSAGTTQGEQYF
TRBJ1-3,.,TRBV7-6,.,TGTGCCAGCAGCTTAGGGCCCCCTGGAAACACCATATATTTT,CASSLGPPGNTIYF
TRBJ2-4,.,TRBV7-2,.,TGTGCCAGCAGCTTAGGGTCAGGGGACATTCAGTACTTC,CASSLGSGDIQYF
TRBJ2-5,TRBD1,TRBV28,.,TGTGCCAGCAGCCTAGGGGGCGTCGGGGAGACCCAGTACTTC,CASSLGGVGETQYF
TRBJ2-1,.,TRBV5-4,once,TGTGCCAGCAGCCAAGACTGGAATAATGAGCAGTTCTTC,CASSQDWNNEQFF
TRBJ2-1,.,TRBV7-9,.,TGTGCCAGCAGCCCCACTCCTTACAATGAGCAGTTCTTC,CASSPTPYNEQFF
TRBJ1-2,.,TRBV5-1,few,TGCGCCAGCAGCCTAGAGTGGTTCTATGGCTACACCTTC,CASSLEWFYGYTF
TRBJ1-1,.,TRBV5-6,.,TGTGCCAGCAGCACTTTGGGAGTAGGAACTGAAGCTTTCTTT,CASSTLGVGTEAFF
TRBJ2-3,TRBD2,TRBV13,.,TGTGCCAGCAGCTCCGTTAGGACTAGTACGCAGTATTTT,CASSSVRTSTQYF
TRBJ1-4,.,TRBV7-2,.,TGTGCCAGCAGCGCCACAGGGTTGAAACTGTTTTTT,CASSATGLKLFF
TRBJ2-1,TRBD1,TRBV5-4,.,TGTGCCAGCAGCTTGAGGACAGGGGGCCACAATGAGCAGTTCTTC,CASSLRTGGHNEQFF
TRBJ1-5,.,TRBV7-2,.,TGTGCCAGCAGCTTCAGTGATCAGCCCCAGCATTTT,CASSFSDQPQHF